This TCR beta chain was found in a study of human T cells and chemical hapten exposure. TCRdb reanalysed the RACE reads using MiXCR and keeps one entry per CDR3 protein. The sample holds around 300,000 distinct CDR3 sequences, about 5.4% seen once. Time point in this sample: pre-sensitization, week 0. Described treatment: therapeutic diphenylcyclopropenone sensitization with weekly scalp DPC. The table lists this clonotype with many counts. Trimming shortened V by 4 bases and J by 0 bases, and 12 bases separated the two germline ends. The germline V gene encodes CDR1 MDHEN and CDR2 SYDVKM. The CDR3 runs to 15 residues.

Sequencing used whole blood, obtained in connection with sensitization to the hapten diphenylcyclopropenone (DPC). The clonotype originates from a woman in her late teens or twenties with alopecia areata. Some clones in this sample may be carry-over from other donors' samples. This sequence joins TRBV28 and TRBJ1-1; TRBD1 is a possible D gene (5 bases). The CDR3 region has the DNA TGTGCCAGCAGTTCCCGGGGGGAATTGAACACTGAAGCTTTCTTT. Translated: CASSSRGELNTEAFF.